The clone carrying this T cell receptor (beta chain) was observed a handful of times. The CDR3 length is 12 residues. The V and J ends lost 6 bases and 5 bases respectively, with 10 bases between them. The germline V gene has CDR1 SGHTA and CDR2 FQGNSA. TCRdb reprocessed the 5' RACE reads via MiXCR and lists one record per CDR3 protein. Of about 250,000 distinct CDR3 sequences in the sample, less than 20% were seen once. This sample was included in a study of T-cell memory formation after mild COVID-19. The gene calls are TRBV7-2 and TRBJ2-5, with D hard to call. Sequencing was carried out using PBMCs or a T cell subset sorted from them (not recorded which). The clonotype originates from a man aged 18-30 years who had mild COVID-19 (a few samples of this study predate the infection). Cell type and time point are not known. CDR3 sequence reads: CASSWGRETQYF. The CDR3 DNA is TGTGCCAGCAGTTGGGGTAGGGAGACCCAGTACTTC.